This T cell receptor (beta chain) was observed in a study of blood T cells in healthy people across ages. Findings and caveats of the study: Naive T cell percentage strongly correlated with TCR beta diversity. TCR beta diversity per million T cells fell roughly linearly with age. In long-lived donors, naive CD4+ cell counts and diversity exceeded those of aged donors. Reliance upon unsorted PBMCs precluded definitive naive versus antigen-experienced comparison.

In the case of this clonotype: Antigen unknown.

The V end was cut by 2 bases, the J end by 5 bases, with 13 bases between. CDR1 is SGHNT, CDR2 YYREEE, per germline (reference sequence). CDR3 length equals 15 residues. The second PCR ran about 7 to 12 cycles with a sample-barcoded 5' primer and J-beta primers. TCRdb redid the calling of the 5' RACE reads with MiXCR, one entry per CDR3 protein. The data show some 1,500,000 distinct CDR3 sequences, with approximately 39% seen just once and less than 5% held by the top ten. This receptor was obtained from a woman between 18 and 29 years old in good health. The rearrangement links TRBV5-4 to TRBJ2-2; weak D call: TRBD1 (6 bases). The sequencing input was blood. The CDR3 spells CASSLPGAWTGELFF. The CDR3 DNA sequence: TGTGCCAGCAGCTTACCAGGGGCCTGGACCGGGGAGCTGTTTTTT.